This record looks at one T cell receptor (beta chain) sequence and its context. Its antigen is currently unknown. The sample belongs to a study of CD8 T cells in ankylosing spondylitis. Study-level points and caveats: Some motif variants were previously reported in reactive arthritis synovial fluid and blood. Made up of about eight highly homologous variants, a TCR beta motif appeared characteristic of ankylosing spondylitis blood.

It was by quantitative 5'-RACE with molecular barcodes that TCR beta libraries were made. One entry per CDR3 protein results from TCRdb running MiXCR on the 5' RACE reads. The data show hundreds of thousands of distinct CDR3 sequences, around 16% seen once. The ends lost 6 bases at V and 4 bases at J; junction bases unmatched: 13. Germline CDR1 is DFQATT and CDR2 is SNEGSKA (reference sequence). The CDR3 covers 15 residues. The V gene is TRBV20-1, the J gene TRBJ1-2, with 8 bases aligning to TRBD1. The receptor comes from a male donor with ankylosing spondylitis. The sample taken for sequencing was blood, either unsorted or a sorted T cell fraction (not recorded which). CDR3 nucleotide sequence: TGCAGTGCGGCACAAGGACAGGGCGAGGGCTATGGCTACACCTTC. As protein: CSAAQGQGEGYGYTF.